The 20 T cell receptor beta chains listed next were all sequenced from one sample in a study of T-cell reconstitution after alpha-beta-depleted transplantation in children. This sample's TCRbeta library carried unique molecular identifier barcodes. TCRdb recomputed calls from the PCR reads with MiXCR, one row per CDR3 protein. The table records around 250,000 distinct CDR3 sequences, roughly 23% of them present only once. The material sequenced was PBMCs, taken before TCRalphabeta/CD19-depleted stem cell transplant. Receptor source: a girl aged 2-10 years with Fanconi anemia, due to receive a stem cell transplant.

This clonotype turned up a few times. The chain has TRBV5-1 and TRBJ2-1; 8 nucleotides agree with TRBD1. With V trimmed by 6 bases and J by 2 bases, 4 bases remained unmatched. Per the germline V gene, CDR1 is SGHRS and CDR2 is YFSETQ. CDR3 length: 14 amino acids. The DNA of the CDR3 is TGCGCCAGCATGGTGACAGGGGCCTACAATGAGCAGTTCTTC. It is translated as CASMVTGAYNEQFF. The full variable domain, its missing parts supplied by reference TRBV5-1 and TRBJ2-1, is KAGVTQTPRYLIKTRGQQVTLSCSPISGHRSVSWYQQTPGQGLQFLFEYFSETQRNKGNFPGRFSGRQFSNSRSEMNVSTLELGDSALYLCASMVTGAYNEQFFGPGTRLTVL.

The chain couples TRBV28 to TRBJ2-5, with TRBD1 matching over 8 bases. This CDR3 spans 12 amino acids. Germline V CDR1 and CDR2: MDHEN, SYDVKM. V was clipped by 6 bases and J by 5 bases; unmatched bases: 2. The CDR3, as DNA: TGTGCCAGCAGCTGGACAGGGGAGACCCAGTACTTC. The encoded protein is CASSWTGETQYF.

This clonotype was detected ten times or more. The V call is TRBV5-1, the J call TRBJ1-1; D may be TRBD1 (5 bases). Germline V gives CDR1 SGHRS, CDR2 YFSETQ. The V gene lost 5 bases and the J gene lost 9 bases, with 11 bases spanning the gap. The CDR3 consists of 11 residues. The CDR3 loop is CASRGTVKAFF. The CDR3, as DNA: TGCGCCAGCAGGGGGACGGTTAAAGCTTTCTTT.

This clonotype was seen ten or more times. This chain uses TRBV7-3 with TRBJ2-1, with 16 positions matching TRBD2. The CDR3 loop spans 18 amino acids. The V segment lost 1 base and the J segment 8 bases; nucleotides outside the gene matches: 8. Germline values: CDR1 SGHTA, CDR2 FQGTGA. CDR3 amino acids: CASSLRGLAGGPGDEQFF. CDR3 coding DNA: TGTGCCAGCAGCTTAAGGGGACTAGCGGGAGGGCCGGGCGATGAGCAGTTCTTC.

This clonotype was detected many times. V and J are TRBV20-1 and TRBJ1-5; D is undetermined. Germline V gene data show CDR1 as DFQATT and CDR2 as SNEGSKA (reference sequence). Trimming shortened V by 1 base and J by 3 bases, and 13 bases separated the two germline ends. CDR3 size: 15 residues. The CDR3 DNA sequence: TGCAGTGCTAGAGTGAGGCCTGGTTCCAATCAGCCCCAGCATTTT. It codes for CSARVRPGSNQPQHF.

In this sample, this clonotype turned up a few times. This chain uses TRBV7-2 with TRBJ2-1; D is undetermined. The CDR3 spans 15 residues. The germline gives CDR1 SGHTA, CDR2 FQGNSA. Trimming took off 2 bases at V and 3 bases at J, with 11 bases between the two ends. The CDR3: CASSLWGPFYNEQFF. CDR3 coding DNA: TGTGCCAGCAGCTTATGGGGTCCATTCTACAATGAGCAGTTCTTC.

The table lists this clonotype with a few counts. The rearrangement uses TRBV30 and TRBJ2-5; 10 nucleotides agree with TRBD1. This CDR3 comprises 13 residues. CDR1 is GTSNPN and CDR2 is SVGIG in the germline V gene (reference sequence). J gave up 5 bases and V 2 bases, and 2 bases lay outside the gene matches. The CDR3 sequence is CAWSSTGGETQYF. The CDR3 DNA follows: TGTGCCTGGAGTTCGACAGGGGGCGAGACCCAGTACTTC.

This clonotype was seen at least ten times. V usage is TRBV20-1 and J usage is TRBJ1-2; the D is unclear. CDR1 and CDR2 from the germline V gene are DFQATT and SNEGSKA (reference sequence). The CDR3 extends over 13 amino acids. V lost 4 bases, J lost 5 bases, and 14 bases lay in between. The CDR3 loop is CSATTGSLYGYTF. The CDR3 DNA sequence: TGCAGTGCTACTACCGGGTCCCTTTATGGCTACACCTTC.

The chain couples TRBV29-1 to TRBJ2-6, with D perhaps TRBD1 (6 bases). V was clipped by 4 bases and J by 0 bases, with 10 bases between them. The CDR3 consists of 15 residues. The V gene's germline CDR1 is SQVTM and CDR2 ANQGSEA. The CDR3 coding sequence is TGCAGCGTTGGGGACACAAGCTCTGGGGCCAACGTCCTGACTTTC. It encodes CSVGDTSSGANVLTF.

This clonotype was seen at least ten times. The chain has TRBV15 and TRBJ2-7; D is perhaps TRBD1 or TRBD2 (5 bases each). This CDR3 is 13 amino acids long. V lost 10 bases to trimming and J lost 3 bases, with 16 bases between them. The germline V gene encodes CDR1 LNHNV and CDR2 YYDKDF (reference sequence). The CDR3 protein is CAIRDPSNYEQYF. The CDR3, as DNA: TGTGCCATCCGGGACCCCAGCAACTACGAGCAGTACTTC.

Ten or more counts support this clonotype. The rearrangement links TRBV18 to TRBJ2-7, with a tentative D call TRBD2 (6 bases). The V end was cut by 4 bases, the J end by 0 bases, with 16 bases between. CDR1 KGHSH and CDR2 LQKENI come from the germline V gene. The CDR3 is 16 amino acids. The CDR3 DNA follows: TGTGCCAGCTCACTCTTAATTCGGGAGACCTCCTACGAGCAGTACTTC. Amino acid sequence: CASSLLIRETSYEQYF.

This clonotype has ten or more counts. The rearrangement uses TRBV5-1 and TRBJ2-1, with TRBD1 matching 9 bases. The junction had 10 bases not matched to a gene; V was cut back by 4 bases and J by 8 bases. The CDR3 runs to 15 residues. In germline, CDR1 is SGHRS, CDR2 YFSETQ. In DNA form, the CDR3 reads TGCGCCAGCAGCACGGACAGGGGAGAAATTTATGAGCAGTTCTTC. This codes for CASSTDRGEIYEQFF.

This clonotype was seen at least ten times. The chain recombines TRBV7-3 with TRBJ2-7, with TRBD1 matching 7 bases. The CDR3 extends over 13 amino acids. Germline lookup yields CDR1 SGHTA and CDR2 FQGTGA. V shed 5 bases and J 6 bases; nucleotides not matched to a gene: 7. The CDR3 DNA follows: TGTGCCAGCAGCATACGACAGGGCGGCGAGCAGTACTTC. It yields the protein CASSIRQGGEQYF.

This clonotype was counted many times. The rearrangement links TRBV20-1 to TRBJ1-5; D unresolved. CDR3 length equals 14 residues. Germline loops: CDR1 DFQATT, CDR2 SNEGSKA (reference sequence). V lost 4 bases and J lost 0, with 10 bases in between. The CDR3 region has the DNA TGCAGTGCTACATGGGGATATAGCAATCAGCCCCAGCATTTT. Amino acid sequence: CSATWGYSNQPQHF.

This clonotype appeared a few times. V usage is TRBV28 and J usage is TRBJ2-5; a weak D match, TRBD1 (6 bases). The germline V and J ends were trimmed by 6 bases and 2 bases, with 22 bases remaining between them. The CDR3 has 17 amino acids. The germline V gene has CDR1 MDHEN and CDR2 SYDVKM. The CDR3 DNA follows: TGTGCCAGCAGACCACAAGGGACACTTCCGCCGCAAGAGACCCAGTACTTC. This gives the protein CASRPQGTLPPQETQYF.

CDR3 sequence reads: CSVEEFGQEDYEQYF. CDR3 coding DNA: TGCAGCGTTGAAGAATTCGGACAGGAGGACTACGAGCAGTACTTC. The gene calls are TRBV29-1 and TRBJ2-7; 7 bases are shared with TRBD1. J gave up 3 bases and V 0 bases, and 8 bases lay outside the gene matches. The CDR3 has 15 amino acids. Germline V lookup: CDR1 SQVTM, CDR2 ANQGSEA.

The gene calls are TRBV25-1 and TRBJ2-7; 7 positions match TRBD1. Losses at the gene ends were 5 bases for V and 5 bases for J; bases not matched to a gene: 3. Germline V gene sequence: CDR1 MGHDK, CDR2 SYGVNS. This CDR3 is built from 12 residues. The CDR3 loop is CASSIQGNEQYF. In DNA form, the CDR3 reads TGTGCCAGCAGTATACAGGGGAACGAGCAGTACTTC.

J is TRBJ2-7 and V is TRBV20-1, with a weak D call TRBD2 (6 bases). The germline V and J ends were trimmed by 3 bases and 3 bases, with 15 bases remaining between them. Germline lookup yields CDR1 DFQATT and CDR2 SNEGSKA (reference sequence). CDR3 length: 14 residues. CDR3 sequence: CSARVAGIDYEQYF. Written as DNA, the CDR3 is TGCAGTGCTAGGGTCGCGGGGATAGACTACGAGCAGTACTTC.

This clonotype was observed many times. The chain combines TRBV9 with TRBJ2-2, with 7 bases aligning to TRBD1. V lost 0 bases, J lost 3 bases, and 8 bases stayed unmatched. CDR3 size: 17 residues. Germline V gene data show CDR1 as SGDLS and CDR2 as YYNGEE. The CDR3 region is CASSVGFGQAYTGELFF. CDR3 bases: TGTGCCAGCAGCGTAGGTTTCGGACAGGCTTACACCGGGGAGCTGTTTTTT.

This clonotype was counted only a few times. The chain carries TRBV7-3 and TRBJ2-3; D is unresolved. The CDR3 has 15 amino acids. V shed 2 bases and J shed 1 base, with 10 bases lying between them. Germline V gene lookup returns CDR1 SGHTA and CDR2 FQGTGA. This CDR3 is CASSLRGRGTDTQYF. CDR3 nucleotide sequence: TGTGCCAGCAGCTTACGCGGACGGGGCACAGATACGCAGTATTTT.